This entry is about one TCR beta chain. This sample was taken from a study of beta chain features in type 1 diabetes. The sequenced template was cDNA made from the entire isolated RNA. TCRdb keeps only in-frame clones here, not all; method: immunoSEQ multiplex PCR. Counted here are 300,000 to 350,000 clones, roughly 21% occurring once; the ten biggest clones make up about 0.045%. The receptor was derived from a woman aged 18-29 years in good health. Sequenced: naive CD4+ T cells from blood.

The CDR3: CASSRQDGNRGQYF. The CDR3 DNA reads TGTGCCAGCAGCCGACAGGACGGGAACCGGGGGCAGTATTTT. The chain uses TRBV7-2 and TRBJ2-3, with TRBD1 as a possible D gene (6 bases). The CDR3 is made up of 14 amino acids. The V end lost 5 bases, the J end lost 11 bases, and 20 bases lay between the germline ends. Germline-derived CDR1 and CDR2 are SGHTA and FQGNSA.